The 2 T cell receptor beta chains below come from one sample, sequenced in a study of T cell clonality in common variable immunodeficiency. Only in-frame clones appear in the TCRdb table, and some are missing; sequencing was by immunoSEQ multiplex PCR. The sample yields about 43,000 clones, without any singletons. The sample comprised peripheral blood mononuclear cells. Receptor source: a person aged 18 to 69 in good health.

This clone has a handful of counts. The observed sequence ends 3 residues before the CDR3 terminus, with the missing tail filled in from the germline J gene. J is TRBJ2-4 and V is TRBV18; TRBD2 matches 7 bases. The germline gives CDR1 KGHSH, CDR2 LQKENI. CDR3 size: 14 residues. The sequenced part of the CDR3 DNA is TGTGCCAGCTCACCACGGGGGGGGAACTATGGT. Residues: CASSPRGGNYG. The full CDR3 is CASSPRGGNYGQYF.

This clone was found many times. The CDR3 end is not reached by the read, which stops 3 residues before it; the germline J gene fills it in. The V and J genes are TRBV10-3 and TRBJ2-7; 11 nucleotides agree with TRBD2. The germline V gene encodes CDR1 ENHRY and CDR2 SYGVKD. The V gene end was trimmed by 0 bases and the J gene end by 2 bases; junction bases not matched to a gene: 3. The CDR3 runs to 16 residues. The CDR3 DNA, read in part, is TGTGCCATCAGTGAGTCAGCTAGCGGGAGGCCCTACGAG. It is translated as CAISESASGRPYE. The complete CDR3 sequence is CAISESASGRPYEQYF.